This is a list of T cell receptor beta chains from one sample in a study of T-cell memory formation after mild COVID-19. Each CDR3 protein gets one entry after TCRdb re-called the 5' RACE reads with MiXCR. The profile covers 450,000 to 650,000 distinct CDR3 sequences, with over 20% appearing a single time and around 13% taken by the ten largest. Sequencing used PBMCs or a T cell subset sorted from them (not recorded which). These receptor sequences come from an adult woman who had mild COVID-19 (a few samples of this study predate the infection). Cell type and time point are not known. Each CDR3 is given with its conserved first and last residue. D genes are given only for firm matches. A row's size may be missing; if present it is once, few, many or a size class.

clone_size: few; d_call: TRBD2; v_call: TRBV7-6; j_call: TRBJ2-3; cdr3_aa: CASSLTAFGGAGTDTQYF; cdr3_nt: TGTGCCAGCAGCTTAACGGCGTTCGGGGGGGCCGGCACAGATACGCAGTATTTT
clone_size: few; d_call: NA; v_call: TRBV6-2/TRBV6-3; j_call: TRBJ1-1; cdr3_aa: CASSYSGPGGTEAFF; cdr3_nt: TGTGCCAGCAGTTACTCCGGGCCCGGCGGCACTGAAGCTTTCTTT
clone_size: few; d_call: NA; v_call: TRBV3-1; j_call: TRBJ2-1; cdr3_aa: CASSQFGGTEQFF; cdr3_nt: TGTGCCAGCAGCCAGTTCGGAGGTACTGAGCAGTTCTTC
clone_size: NA; d_call: NA; v_call: TRBV21-1; j_call: TRBJ1-1; cdr3_aa: CASSKVDRQDSEAFF; cdr3_nt: TGTGCCAGCAGCAAAGTGGACAGACAGGACTCTGAAGCTTTCTTT
clone_size: NA; d_call: TRBD1; v_call: TRBV20-1; j_call: TRBJ1-2; cdr3_aa: CSAPPDRAYGYTF; cdr3_nt: TGCAGTGCACCTCCGGACAGGGCCTATGGCTACACCTTC
clone_size: few; d_call: TRBD2; v_call: TRBV18; j_call: TRBJ2-5; cdr3_aa: CASSHELAGETQYF; cdr3_nt: TGTGCCAGCTCACACGAACTAGCGGGAGAGACCCAGTACTTC
clone_size: few; d_call: NA; v_call: TRBV3-1; j_call: TRBJ1-3; cdr3_aa: CASSLGRLGNTIYF; cdr3_nt: TGTGCCAGCAGCCTCGGACGGCTCGGAAACACCATATATTTT
clone_size: NA; d_call: TRBD2; v_call: TRBV9; j_call: TRBJ2-1; cdr3_aa: CASSATGTSRHNEQFF; cdr3_nt: TGTGCCAGCAGCGCCACCGGGACTAGCAGACACAATGAGCAGTTCTTC
clone_size: NA; d_call: NA; v_call: TRBV9; j_call: TRBJ1-2; cdr3_aa: CASSVAIGGYGYTF; cdr3_nt: TGTGCCAGCAGCGTAGCTATAGGCGGATATGGCTACACCTTC
clone_size: few; d_call: TRBD2; v_call: TRBV12-3/TRBV12-4; j_call: TRBJ2-1; cdr3_aa: CASSLRGTSGGAGRNEQFF; cdr3_nt: TGTGCCAGCAGTTTGCGAGGGACTAGCGGGGGGGCCGGGAGGAATGAGCAGTTCTTC
clone_size: few; d_call: NA; v_call: TRBV20-1; j_call: TRBJ1-3; cdr3_aa: CSASERNTIYF; cdr3_nt: TGCAGTGCTAGTGAAAGAAACACCATATATTTT
clone_size: NA; d_call: NA; v_call: TRBV12-3/TRBV12-4; j_call: TRBJ2-3; cdr3_aa: CASSLSVSPTQYF; cdr3_nt: TGTGCCAGCAGCCTTAGCGTCTCCCCCACGCAGTATTTT
clone_size: NA; d_call: TRBD2; v_call: TRBV5-1; j_call: TRBJ2-3; cdr3_aa: CASSLQAGGPDTQYF; cdr3_nt: TGCGCCAGCAGCTTGCAAGCGGGGGGGCCAGATACGCAGTATTTT
clone_size: many; d_call: TRBD1; v_call: TRBV9; j_call: TRBJ1-2; cdr3_aa: CASSDRTGGTYGYTF; cdr3_nt: TGTGCCAGCAGCGACCGGACAGGGGGGACGTATGGCTACACCTTC